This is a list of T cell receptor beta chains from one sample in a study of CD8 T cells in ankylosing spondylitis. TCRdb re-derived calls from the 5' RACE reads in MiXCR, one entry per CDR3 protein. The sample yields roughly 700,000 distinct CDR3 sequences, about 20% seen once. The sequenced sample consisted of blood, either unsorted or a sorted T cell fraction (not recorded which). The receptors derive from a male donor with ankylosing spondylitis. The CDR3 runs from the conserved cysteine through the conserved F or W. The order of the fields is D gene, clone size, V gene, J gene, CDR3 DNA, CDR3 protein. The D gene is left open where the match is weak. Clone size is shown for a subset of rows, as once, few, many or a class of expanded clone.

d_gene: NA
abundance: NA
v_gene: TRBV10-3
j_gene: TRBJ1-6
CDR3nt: TGTGCCATCAGTGGCAGCTATAATTCACCCCTCCACTTT
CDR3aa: CAISGSYNSPLHF

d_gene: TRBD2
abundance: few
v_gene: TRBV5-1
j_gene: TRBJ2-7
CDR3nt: TGCGCCAGCAGCTGGGAGCGGGGAAGGGGAGAGCAGTACTTC
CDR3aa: CASSWERGRGEQYF

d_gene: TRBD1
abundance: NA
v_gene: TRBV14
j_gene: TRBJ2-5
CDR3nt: TGTGCCAGCAGCCAAGAAGGGACAGCCGAAGAGACCCAGTACTTC
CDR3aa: CASSQEGTAEETQYF

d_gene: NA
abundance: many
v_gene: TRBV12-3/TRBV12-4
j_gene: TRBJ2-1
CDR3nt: TGTGCCAGCATCCCCGGAACCTACAATGAGCAGTTCTTC
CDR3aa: CASIPGTYNEQFF

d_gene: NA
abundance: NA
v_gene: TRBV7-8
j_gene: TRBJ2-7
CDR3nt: TGTGCCAGCAGCGCACGCCTACAGTCCTACGAGCAGTACTTC
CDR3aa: CASSARLQSYEQYF

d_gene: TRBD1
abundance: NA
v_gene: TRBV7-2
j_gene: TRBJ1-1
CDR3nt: TGTGCCAGCAGTAGACAGGGGGCGGGCACTGAAGCTTTCTTT
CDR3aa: CASSRQGAGTEAFF

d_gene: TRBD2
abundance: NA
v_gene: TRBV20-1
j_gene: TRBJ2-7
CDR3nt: TGCAGTGCTAGAGGGGCGGGACTAGCGGGATCTAGATCCTACGAGCAGTACTTC
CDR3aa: CSARGAGLAGSRSYEQYF

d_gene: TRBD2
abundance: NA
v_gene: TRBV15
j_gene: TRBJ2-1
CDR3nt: TGTGCCACCAGTCCCCCAGGTCTAGCGGGAGGGAACAATGAGCAGTTCTTC
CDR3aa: CATSPPGLAGGNNEQFF

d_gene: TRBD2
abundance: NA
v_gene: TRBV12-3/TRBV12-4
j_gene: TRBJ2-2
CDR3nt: TGTGCCACTAGGACTAGCGGGGGGCCCGGGGAGCTGTTTTTT
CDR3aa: CATRTSGGPGELFF

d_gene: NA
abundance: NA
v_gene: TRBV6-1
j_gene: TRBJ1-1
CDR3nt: TGTGCCAGCAAGCAGGGCGGAAACACTGAAGCTTTCTTT
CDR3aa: CASKQGGNTEAFF

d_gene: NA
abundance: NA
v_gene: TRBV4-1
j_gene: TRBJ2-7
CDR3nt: TGCGCCAGCAGCCAAGTCCGGGACACCTCCTACGAGCAGTACTTC
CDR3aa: CASSQVRDTSYEQYF

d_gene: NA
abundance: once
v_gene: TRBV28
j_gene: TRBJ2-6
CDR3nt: TGTGCCAGCAGTTTGTTGCCCGGCGCTGGGGCCAACGTCCTGACTTTC
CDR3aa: CASSLLPGAGANVLTF

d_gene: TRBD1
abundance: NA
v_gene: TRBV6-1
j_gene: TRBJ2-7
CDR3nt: TGTGCCAGCAGTAAGACAGGGTTTAGTACCTACGAGCAGTACTTC
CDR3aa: CASSKTGFSTYEQYF

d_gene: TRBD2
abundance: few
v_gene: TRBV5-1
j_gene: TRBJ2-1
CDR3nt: TGCGCCAGCAGCTTGATTTCTAGCGGGAGCTACAATGAGCAGTTCTTC
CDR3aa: CASSLISSGSYNEQFF

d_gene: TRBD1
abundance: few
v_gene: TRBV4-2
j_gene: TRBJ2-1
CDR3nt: TGTGCCAGCAGCCAGGACAGGGGATGGAATGAGCAGTTCTTC
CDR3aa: CASSQDRGWNEQFF

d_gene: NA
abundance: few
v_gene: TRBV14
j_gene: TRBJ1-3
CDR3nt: TGTGCCAGCAGCCAGGACAGATTGAGCTCTGGAAACACCATATATTTT
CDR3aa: CASSQDRLSSGNTIYF

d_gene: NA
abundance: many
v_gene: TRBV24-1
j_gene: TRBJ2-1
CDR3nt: TGTGCCACCAGTGAGTCGGGACTCTCAATCCACTACAATGAGCAGTTCTTC
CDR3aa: CATSESGLSIHYNEQFF

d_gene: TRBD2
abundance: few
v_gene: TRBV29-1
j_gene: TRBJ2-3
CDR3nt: TGCAGCGTTTCCTCGACTAGCGGGAGGGCCTCGGGCACAGATACGCAGTATTTT
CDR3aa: CSVSSTSGRASGTDTQYF

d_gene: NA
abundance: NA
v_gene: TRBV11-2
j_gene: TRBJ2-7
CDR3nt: TGTGCCATCAATAGGGGGTACGAGCAGTACTTC
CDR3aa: CAINRGYEQYF

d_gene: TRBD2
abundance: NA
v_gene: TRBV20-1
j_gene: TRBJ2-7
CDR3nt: TGCAGTGCTAGAGATCTGGCTAGCGGACACTACGAGCAGTACTTC
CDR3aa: CSARDLASGHYEQYF

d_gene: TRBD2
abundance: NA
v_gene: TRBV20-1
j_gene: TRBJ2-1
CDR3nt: TGCAGTGCTAGAGCCCTGTCAGCGGGAGCCATTTACAATGAGCAGTTCTTC
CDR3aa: CSARALSAGAIYNEQFF

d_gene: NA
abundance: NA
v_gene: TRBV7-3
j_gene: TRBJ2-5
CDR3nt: TGTGCCAGCAGCTTAAATTCGGGGACGGCCCCGGAGACCCAGTACTTC
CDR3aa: CASSLNSGTAPETQYF

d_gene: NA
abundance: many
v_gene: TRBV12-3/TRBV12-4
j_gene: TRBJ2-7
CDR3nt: TGTGCCAGCAGTCTCCCTGGACAGATTTACGAGCAGTACTTC
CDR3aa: CASSLPGQIYEQYF

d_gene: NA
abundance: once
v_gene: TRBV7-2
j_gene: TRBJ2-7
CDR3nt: TGTGCCAGCACCCCCCAAGCGGGCCCCTACGAGCAGTACTTC
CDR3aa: CASTPQAGPYEQYF

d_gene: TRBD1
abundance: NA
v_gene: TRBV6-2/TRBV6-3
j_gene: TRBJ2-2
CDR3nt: TGTGCCAGCAGTTTCACCCGGGACAGGGGGCCCTCGAACACCGGGGAGCTGTTTTTT
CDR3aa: CASSFTRDRGPSNTGELFF

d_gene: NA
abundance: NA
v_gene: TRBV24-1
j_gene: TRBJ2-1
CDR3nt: TGTGCCACCTCCCCCCCAGAGCCACATCCCTACAATGAGCAGTTCTTC
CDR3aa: CATSPPEPHPYNEQFF

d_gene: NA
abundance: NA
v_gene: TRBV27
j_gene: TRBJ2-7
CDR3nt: TGTGCCAGCAGTACACAGGCGGGGATGAGCTCCTACGAGCAGTACTTC
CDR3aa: CASSTQAGMSSYEQYF

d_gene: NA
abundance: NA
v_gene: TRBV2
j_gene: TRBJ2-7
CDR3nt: TGTGCCAGCATGATGGGAGTATACGAGCAGTACTTC
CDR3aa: CASMMGVYEQYF

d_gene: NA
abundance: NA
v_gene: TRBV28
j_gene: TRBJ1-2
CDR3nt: TGTGCCAGCAGTTTGTCTGGGTCGGGCTATGGCTACACCTTC
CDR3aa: CASSLSGSGYGYTF

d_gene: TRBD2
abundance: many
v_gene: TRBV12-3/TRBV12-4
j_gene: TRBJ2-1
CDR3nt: TGTGCCAGCAGTGGACTAGCGGGAGACTACAATGAGCAGTTCTTC
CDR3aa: CASSGLAGDYNEQFF

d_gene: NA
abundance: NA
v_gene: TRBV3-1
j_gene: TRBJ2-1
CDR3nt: TGTGCCAGCAGCCAAGTGGTTTCGACAGAATCCTACAATGAGCAGTTCTTC
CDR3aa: CASSQVVSTESYNEQFF

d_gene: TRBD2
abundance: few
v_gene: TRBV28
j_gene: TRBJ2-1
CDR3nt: TGTGCCAGCAGTTTCTCTAGCGGGAACTCCTACAATGAGCAGTTCTTC
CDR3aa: CASSFSSGNSYNEQFF

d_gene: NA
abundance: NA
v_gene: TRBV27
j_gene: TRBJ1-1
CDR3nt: TGTGCCAGCAGTTCTCTAGGGGAAGCTTTCTTT
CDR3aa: CASSSLGEAFF

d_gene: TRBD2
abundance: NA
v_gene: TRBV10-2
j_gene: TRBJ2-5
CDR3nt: TGCGCCAGCAGTGATAAGGGTAGTCTAGCGGGGGGCCAAGAGACCCAGTACTTC
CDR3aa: CASSDKGSLAGGQETQYF

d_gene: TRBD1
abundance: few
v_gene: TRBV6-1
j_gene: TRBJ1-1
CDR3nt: TGTGCCAGCGGGGACAGGGAGCGGAACACTGAAGCTTTCTTT
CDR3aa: CASGDRERNTEAFF

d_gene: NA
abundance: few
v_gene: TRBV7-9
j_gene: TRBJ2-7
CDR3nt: TGTGCCAGCAGCTTTAGGGACCATCCATACGAGCAGTACTTC
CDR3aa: CASSFRDHPYEQYF

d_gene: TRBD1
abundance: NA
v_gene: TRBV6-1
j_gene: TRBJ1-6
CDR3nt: TGTGCCAGCAGCCGGACAGGGGTGGGGGTCGGGGATTCACCCCTCCACTTT
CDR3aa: CASSRTGVGVGDSPLHF

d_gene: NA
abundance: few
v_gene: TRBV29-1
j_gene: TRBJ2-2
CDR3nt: TGCAGCGTTGTCTTTTTCGGACAGAAAAACACCGGGGAGCTGTTTTTT
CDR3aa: CSVVFFGQKNTGELFF

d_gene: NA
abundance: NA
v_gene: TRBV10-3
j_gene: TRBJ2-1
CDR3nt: TGTGCCATCAGTGAGCCTAACGCCGTAGGAGTCTCCTACAATGAGCAGTTCTTC
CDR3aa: CAISEPNAVGVSYNEQFF

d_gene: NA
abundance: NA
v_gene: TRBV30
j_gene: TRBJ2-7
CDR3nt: TGTGCCTGGTCTCGGGCGGGCTCCGAGCAGTACTTC
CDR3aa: CAWSRAGSEQYF

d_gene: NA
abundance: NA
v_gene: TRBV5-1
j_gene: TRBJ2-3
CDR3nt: TGCGCCAGCAGCGGGTACATGGAAGATACGCAGTATTTT
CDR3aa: CASSGYMEDTQYF

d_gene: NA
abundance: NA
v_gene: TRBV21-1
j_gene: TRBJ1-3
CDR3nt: TGTGCCAGCAGCAAAGCTGGCGGGATCTCTGGAAACACCATATATTTT
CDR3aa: CASSKAGGISGNTIYF

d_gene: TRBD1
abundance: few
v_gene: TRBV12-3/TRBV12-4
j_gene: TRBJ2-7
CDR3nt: TGTGCCAGCAGGGCCCGGGACAGCGCCTACGAGCAGTACTTC
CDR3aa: CASRARDSAYEQYF

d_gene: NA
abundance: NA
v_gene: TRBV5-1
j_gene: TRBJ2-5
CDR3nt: TGCGCCAGCCGGGACCAGGGAGAGACCCAGTACTTC
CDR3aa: CASRDQGETQYF

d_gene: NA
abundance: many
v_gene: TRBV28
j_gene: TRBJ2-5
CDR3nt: TGTGCCAGCAGTTCCTTGGAGACCCAGTACTTC
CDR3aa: CASSSLETQYF

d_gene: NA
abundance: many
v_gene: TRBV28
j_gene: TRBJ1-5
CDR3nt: TGTGCCAGCAGTTTCTTTAGCAATCAGCCCCAGCATTTT
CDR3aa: CASSFFSNQPQHF

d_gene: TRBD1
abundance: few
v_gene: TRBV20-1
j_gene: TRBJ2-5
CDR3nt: TGCAGTGCTAGACCCCAGGGGGCGGGAGAGACCCAGTACTTC
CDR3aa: CSARPQGAGETQYF

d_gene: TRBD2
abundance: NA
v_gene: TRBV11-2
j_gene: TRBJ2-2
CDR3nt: TGTGCCAGCAGCTTAGTTGGACTAGTTCCCGGGGAGCTGTTTTTT
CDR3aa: CASSLVGLVPGELFF